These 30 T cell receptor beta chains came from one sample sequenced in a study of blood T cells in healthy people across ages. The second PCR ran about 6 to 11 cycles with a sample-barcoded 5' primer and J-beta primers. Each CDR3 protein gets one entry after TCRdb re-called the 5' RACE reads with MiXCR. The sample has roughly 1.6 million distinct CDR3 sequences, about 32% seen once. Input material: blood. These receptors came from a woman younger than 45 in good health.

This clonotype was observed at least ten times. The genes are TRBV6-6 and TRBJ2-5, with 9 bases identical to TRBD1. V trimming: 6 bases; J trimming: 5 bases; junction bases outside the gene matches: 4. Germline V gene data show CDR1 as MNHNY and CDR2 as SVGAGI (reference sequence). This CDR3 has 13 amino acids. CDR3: CASSYGQGETQYF. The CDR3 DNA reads TGTGCCAGCAGCTACGGACAGGGGGAGACCCAGTACTTC.

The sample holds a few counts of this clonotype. The CDR3 nucleotides read TGCAGTGCCACGCCCGGACAGCTCACTCACATTCAGTACTTC. Amino acid sequence: CSATPGQLTHIQYF. J is TRBJ2-7 and V is TRBV20-1; possibly TRBD1 for D (6 bases). Matching the DNA end better, TRBJ2-4 makes the J call doubtful. Germline V lookup: CDR1 DFQATT, CDR2 SNEGSKA (reference sequence). The CDR3 covers 14 residues.

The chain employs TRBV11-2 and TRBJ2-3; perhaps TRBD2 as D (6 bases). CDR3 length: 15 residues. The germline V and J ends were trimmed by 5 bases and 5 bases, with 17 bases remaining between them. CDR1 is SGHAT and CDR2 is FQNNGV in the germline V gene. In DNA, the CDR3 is TGTGCCAGCAGCCGACGGGACTCCCCACAAGATACGCAGTATTTT. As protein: CASSRRDSPQDTQYF.

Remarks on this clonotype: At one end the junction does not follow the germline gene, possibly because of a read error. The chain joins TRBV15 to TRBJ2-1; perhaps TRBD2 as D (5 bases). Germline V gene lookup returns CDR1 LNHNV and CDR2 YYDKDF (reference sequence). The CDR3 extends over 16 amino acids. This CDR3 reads CATNRDLGSSYNEQFF. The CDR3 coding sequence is TGTGCCACCAACAGAGATTTAGGGAGCTCCTACAATGAACAGTTCTTC.

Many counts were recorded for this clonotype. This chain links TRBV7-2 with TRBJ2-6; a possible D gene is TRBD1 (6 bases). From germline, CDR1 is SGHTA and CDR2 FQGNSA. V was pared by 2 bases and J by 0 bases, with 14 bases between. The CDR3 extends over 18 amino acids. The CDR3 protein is CASSLMAGANSGANVLTF. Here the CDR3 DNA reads TGTGCCAGCAGCTTAATGGCAGGGGCGAACTCTGGGGCCAACGTCCTGACTTTC.

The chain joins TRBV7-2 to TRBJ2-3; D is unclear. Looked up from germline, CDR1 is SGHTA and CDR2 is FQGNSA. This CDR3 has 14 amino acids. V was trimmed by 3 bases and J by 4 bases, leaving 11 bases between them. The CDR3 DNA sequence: TGTGCCAGCAGCTTTCTAGGGCTAGCAGATACGCAGTATTTT. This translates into CASSFLGLADTQYF.

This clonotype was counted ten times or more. The CDR3 DNA reads TGTGCCAGCAGCCTCGATAGCGGAGGCTCCTACGAGCAGTACTTC. Translated, it gives CASSLDSGGSYEQYF. This rearrangement joins TRBV7-2 to TRBJ2-7, with a possible D match to TRBD2 (6 bases). The CDR3 has 15 amino acids. In germline, CDR1 is SGHTA, CDR2 FQGNSA. The V end lost 5 bases, the J end lost 0 bases, and 14 bases lay between the germline ends.

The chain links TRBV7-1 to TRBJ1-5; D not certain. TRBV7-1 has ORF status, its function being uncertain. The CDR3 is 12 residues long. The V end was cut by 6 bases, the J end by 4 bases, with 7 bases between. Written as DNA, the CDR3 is TGTGCCAGCAGGTCCCTTAATCAGCCCCAGCATTTT. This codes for CASRSLNQPQHF.

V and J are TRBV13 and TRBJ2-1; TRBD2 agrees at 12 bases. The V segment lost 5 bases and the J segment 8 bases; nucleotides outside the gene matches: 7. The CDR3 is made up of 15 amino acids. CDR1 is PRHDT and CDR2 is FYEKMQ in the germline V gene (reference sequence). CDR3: CASSTWTSGVDEQFF. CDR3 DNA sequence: TGTGCCAGCAGCACCTGGACTAGCGGGGTAGATGAGCAGTTCTTC.

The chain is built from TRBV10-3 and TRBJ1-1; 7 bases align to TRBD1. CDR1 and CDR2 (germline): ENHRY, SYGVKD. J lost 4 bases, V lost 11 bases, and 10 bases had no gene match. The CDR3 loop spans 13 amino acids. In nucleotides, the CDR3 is TGTGCCGTCAAGACAGGGCTCGGCACTGAAGCTTTCTTT. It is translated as CAVKTGLGTEAFF.

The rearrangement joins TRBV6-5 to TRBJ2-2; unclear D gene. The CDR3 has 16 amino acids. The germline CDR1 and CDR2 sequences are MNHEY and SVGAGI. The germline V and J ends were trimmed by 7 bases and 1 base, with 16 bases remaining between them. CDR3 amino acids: CASNTRRQLNTGELFF. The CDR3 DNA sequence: TGTGCCAGCAATACTCGTCGGCAGCTGAACACCGGGGAGCTGTTTTTT.

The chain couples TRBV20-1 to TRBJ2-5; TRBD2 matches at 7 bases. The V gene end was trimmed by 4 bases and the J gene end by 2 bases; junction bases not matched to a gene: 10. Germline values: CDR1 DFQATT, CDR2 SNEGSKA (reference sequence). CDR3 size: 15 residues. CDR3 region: CSAIGGAGDQETQYF. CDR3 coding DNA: TGCAGTGCTATTGGTGGGGCGGGGGATCAAGAGACCCAGTACTTC.

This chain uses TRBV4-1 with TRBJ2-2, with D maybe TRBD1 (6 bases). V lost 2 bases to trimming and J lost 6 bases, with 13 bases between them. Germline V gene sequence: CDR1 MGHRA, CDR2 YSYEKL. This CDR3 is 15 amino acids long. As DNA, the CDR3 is TGCGCCAGCAGCCAATACCAACAGGGCTCCGGGGAGCTGTTTTTT. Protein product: CASSQYQQGSGELFF.

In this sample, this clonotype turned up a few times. The CDR3 DNA reads as TGCAGTGCTAGACTTCCTAGCGGGGGGCGTAATGAGCAGTTCTTC. Protein sequence: CSARLPSGGRNEQFF. The rearrangement joins TRBV20-1 to TRBJ2-1; TRBD2 matches at 11 bases. V dropped 2 bases and J dropped 7; count of bases not matched to a gene: 7. The germline V gene has CDR1 DFQATT and CDR2 SNEGSKA (reference sequence). The length of the CDR3 is 15 residues.

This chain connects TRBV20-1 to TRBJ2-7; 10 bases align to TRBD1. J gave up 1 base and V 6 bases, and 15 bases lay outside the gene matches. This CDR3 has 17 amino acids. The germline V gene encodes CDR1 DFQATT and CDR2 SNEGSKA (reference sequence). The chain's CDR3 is CSANNQNGQGVSYEQYF. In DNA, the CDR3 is TGCAGTGCCAACAACCAAAATGGACAGGGGGTGTCCTACGAGCAGTACTTC.

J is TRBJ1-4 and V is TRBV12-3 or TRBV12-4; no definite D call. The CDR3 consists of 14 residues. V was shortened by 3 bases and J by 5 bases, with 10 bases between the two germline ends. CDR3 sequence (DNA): TGTGCCAGCAGTTTGCCAGGAGCAAATGAAAAACTGTTTTTT. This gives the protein CASSLPGANEKLFF.

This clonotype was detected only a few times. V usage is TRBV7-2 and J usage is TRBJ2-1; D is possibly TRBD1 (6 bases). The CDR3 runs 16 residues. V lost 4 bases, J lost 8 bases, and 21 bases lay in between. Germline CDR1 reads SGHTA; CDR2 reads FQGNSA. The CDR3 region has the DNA TGTGCCAGCAGCTCGATCAGTAGGGGGAAAAGCCATGAGCAGTTCTTC. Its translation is CASSSISRGKSHEQFF.

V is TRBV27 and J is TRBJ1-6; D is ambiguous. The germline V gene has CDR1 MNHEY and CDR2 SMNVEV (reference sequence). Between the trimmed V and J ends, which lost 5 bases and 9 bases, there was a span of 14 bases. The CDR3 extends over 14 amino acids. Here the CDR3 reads CASSIRSEGSPLHF. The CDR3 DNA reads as TGTGCCAGCAGTATTAGATCAGAGGGTTCACCCCTCCACTTT.

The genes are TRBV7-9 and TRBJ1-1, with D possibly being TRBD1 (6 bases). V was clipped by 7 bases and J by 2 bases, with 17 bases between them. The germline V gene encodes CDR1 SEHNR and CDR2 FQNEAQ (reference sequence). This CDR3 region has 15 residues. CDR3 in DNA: TGTGCCAGCACCCCCCCTAGGACAGAAAACACTGAAGCTTTCTTT. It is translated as CASTPPRTENTEAFF. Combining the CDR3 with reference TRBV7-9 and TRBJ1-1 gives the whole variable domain DTGVSQNPRHKITKRGQNVTFRCDPISEHNRLYWYRQTLGQGPEFLTYFQNEAQLEKSRLLSDRFSAERPKGSFSTLEIQRTEQGDSAMYLCASTPPRTENTEAFFGQGTRLTVV.

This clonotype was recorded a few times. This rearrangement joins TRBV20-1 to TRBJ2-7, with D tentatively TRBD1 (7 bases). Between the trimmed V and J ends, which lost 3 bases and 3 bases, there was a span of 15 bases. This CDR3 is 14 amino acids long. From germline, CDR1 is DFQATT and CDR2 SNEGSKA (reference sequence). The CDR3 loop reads CSASGGQTFYEQYF. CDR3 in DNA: TGCAGTGCTAGCGGGGGACAGACCTTCTACGAGCAGTACTTC.

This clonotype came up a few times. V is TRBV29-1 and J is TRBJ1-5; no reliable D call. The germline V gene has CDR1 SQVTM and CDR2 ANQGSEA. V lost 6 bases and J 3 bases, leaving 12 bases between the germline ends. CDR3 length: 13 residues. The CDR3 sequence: CSVTGPYNQPQHF. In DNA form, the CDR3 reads TGCAGCGTAACCGGGCCATACAATCAGCCCCAGCATTTT.

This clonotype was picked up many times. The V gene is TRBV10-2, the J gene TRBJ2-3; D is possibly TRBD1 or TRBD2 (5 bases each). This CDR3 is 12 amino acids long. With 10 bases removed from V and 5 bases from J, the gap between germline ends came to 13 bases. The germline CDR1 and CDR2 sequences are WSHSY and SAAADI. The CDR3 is CATGTGGDTQYF. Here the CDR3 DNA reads TGCGCCACCGGGACGGGTGGAGATACGCAGTATTTT.

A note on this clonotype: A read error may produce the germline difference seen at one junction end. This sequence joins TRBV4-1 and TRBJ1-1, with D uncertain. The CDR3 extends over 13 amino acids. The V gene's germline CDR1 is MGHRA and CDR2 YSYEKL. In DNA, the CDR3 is TGCGCCAGCGGCCAAGGTCTAGAGACTGAAGCTTTCTTT. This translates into CASGQGLETEAFF.

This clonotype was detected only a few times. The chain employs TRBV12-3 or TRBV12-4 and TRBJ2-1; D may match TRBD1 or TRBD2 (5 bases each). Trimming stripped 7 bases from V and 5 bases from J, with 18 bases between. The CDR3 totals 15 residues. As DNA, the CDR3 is TGTGCCAGCACCCTCGGGGACCTCAAAAACAATGAGCAGTTCTTC. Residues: CASTLGDLKNNEQFF.

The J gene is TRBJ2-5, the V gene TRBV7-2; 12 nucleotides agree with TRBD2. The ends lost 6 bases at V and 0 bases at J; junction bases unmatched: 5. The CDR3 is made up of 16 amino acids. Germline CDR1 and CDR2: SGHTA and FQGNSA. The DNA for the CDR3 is TGTGCCAGCAGAGTCGGGACTAGCGGGTACCAAGAGACCCAGTACTTC. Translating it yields CASRVGTSGYQETQYF. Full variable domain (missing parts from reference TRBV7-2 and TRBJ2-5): GAGVSQSPSNKVTEKGKDVELRCDPISGHTALYWYRQSLGQGLEFLIYFQGNSAPDKSGLPSDRFSAERTGGSVSTLTIQRTQQEDSAVYLCASRVGTSGYQETQYFGPGTRLLVL.

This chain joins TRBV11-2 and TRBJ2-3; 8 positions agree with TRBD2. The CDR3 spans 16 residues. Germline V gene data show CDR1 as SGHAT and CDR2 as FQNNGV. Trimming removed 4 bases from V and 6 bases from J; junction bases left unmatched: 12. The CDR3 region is CASSSPPGGLVDTQYF. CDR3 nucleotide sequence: TGTGCCAGCAGCTCCCCCCCGGGAGGGCTGGTCGATACGCAGTATTTT.

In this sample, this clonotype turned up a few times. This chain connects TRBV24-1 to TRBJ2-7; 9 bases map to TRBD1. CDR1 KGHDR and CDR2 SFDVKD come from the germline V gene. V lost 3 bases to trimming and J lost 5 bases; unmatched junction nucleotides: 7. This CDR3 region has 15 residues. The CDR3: CATSDPGTGKDEQYF. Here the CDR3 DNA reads TGTGCCACCAGTGATCCCGGGACAGGGAAAGACGAGCAGTACTTC.

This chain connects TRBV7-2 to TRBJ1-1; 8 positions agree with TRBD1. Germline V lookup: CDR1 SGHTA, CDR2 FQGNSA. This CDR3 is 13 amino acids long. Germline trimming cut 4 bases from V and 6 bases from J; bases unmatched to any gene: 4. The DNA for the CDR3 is TGTGCCAGCAGCTACGAACAGGGGGCTGAAGCTTTCTTT. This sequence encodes CASSYEQGAEAFF.

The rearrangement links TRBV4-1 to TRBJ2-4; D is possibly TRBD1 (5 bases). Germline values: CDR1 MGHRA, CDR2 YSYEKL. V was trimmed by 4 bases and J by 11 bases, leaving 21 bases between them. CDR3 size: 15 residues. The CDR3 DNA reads TGCGCCAGCAGCCGAGTATCTTCAGGGAACCTTCTTCAGTACTTC. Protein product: CASSRVSSGNLLQYF.

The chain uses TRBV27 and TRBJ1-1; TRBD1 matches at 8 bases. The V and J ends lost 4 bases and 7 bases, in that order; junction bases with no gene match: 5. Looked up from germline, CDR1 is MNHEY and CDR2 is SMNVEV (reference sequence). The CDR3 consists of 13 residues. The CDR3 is CASSSYRGGEAFF. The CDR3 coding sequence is TGTGCCAGCAGTTCCTACAGGGGGGGTGAAGCTTTCTTT.